What follows is one T cell receptor (beta chain) and its context. It has no known antigen specificity. Base quality data are lacking; no much larger clone is found one base away. The time point label here, explained by the study, means: about 28 days (+/-7) after the second vaccine dose. AZD1222 recipients given second doses at about 4 weeks or at about 12 weeks were pooled, since spike-specific TCR depth and breadth were not found to differ between the two schedules. The vaccinee samples were drawn from two UK trials, COV001 and COV002, one of which was a single-blind randomized controlled phase 2/3 trial testing AZD1222 (ChAdOx1 nCoV-19) in healthy adults. For TCRbeta chain sequencing, PBMC samples from trial participants were taken at day 0 and at day 28 after the second dose. Based on the germline V gene (reference sequence), the CDR1 and CDR2 sequences are MNHEY and SMNVEV. From cysteine to phenylalanine, the CDR3 is 14 amino acids long. The sequence is cut down to CDR3 DNA, 42 bases in frame from base 1. Trimming accounts for 6 bases at V and 2 bases at J, while the number of junction bases matched to no gene is 4.

The CDR3 regions of human TCRbeta chains were analyzed by immunosequencing. The original methods were these. TCRs in the repertoires were compared against a reference library of SARS-CoV-2-specific TCRs that had been generated with the MIRA antigen-specificity platform. Breadth was defined as the fraction of unique TCRs that were SARS-CoV-2-associated. Depth was defined as the fraction of total T cells that were SARS-CoV-2-associated. Using the MIRA data, each spike-specific TCR was assigned both to the spike region to which the TCR was reactive and to a CD4 or CD8 class. Log10-transformed breadth and depth values were compared by one-way ANOVA with Sidak's multiple comparisons tests. The table was pulled from immuneACCESS by TCRdb, which kept in-frame rearrangements only. Such tables lose some clones; where checked, under half of the loss comes from unresolved V genes, and the rest has no known cause. V and J calls and clone size are copied from that table; D and trimming were computed from the DNA. Counted in this sample were some 84,000 clones; about 83% of them appeared once. The biggest ten clones account for about 9.9% of the sample.

This record belongs to a study of T cell responses to AZD1222 COVID-19 vaccine (dated by TCRdb to the early 2020s). Concerning the study at large: A total of approximately 240 trial participants underwent TCR sequencing, of whom under 220 had received two doses of AZD1222 and approximately 25 had received two doses of the MenACWY control vaccine. Trial participants were enrolled by age into 18-55, 56-69 and 70-plus year subgroups, with approximately 150, 30 and 60 TCR-sequenced participants respectively. Results the study describes overall, beyond this receptor: Conclusions about previously exposed vaccinees are limited because only six or seven AZD1222 recipients were SARS-CoV-2 seropositive at baseline. After two AZD1222 doses, both the breadth and the depth of spike-specific TCRs were significantly higher than at day 0 and than in MenACWY recipients. Participants were mostly white British, with more females than males. The authors suggested clonal diversity may have been underestimated. Reportedly, close to half of the unique spike-specific TCRs recognized epitopes lying outside the regions that are mutated in the B.1.351 and B.1.1.7 variants. Because no day 14 peak-response samples were available, repertoires were characterized only after the peak T cell response. The whole spike protein was spanned by vaccine-associated CD4 TCRs, and dominant responses were seen in regions 160-218 and 743-854. The 56-69-year group was small, and its depth increase did not reach significance, likely because of low power.

The V gene is TRBV27 and the J gene is TRBJ1-1; 9 middle bases align to TRBD1. The TCR originated in an adult who received the AZD1222 COVID-19 vaccine. Sequencing was performed on peripheral blood, taken 28 days after the second AZD1222 dose. The CDR3 region has the sequence CASSLQGANTEAFF. In nucleotide form, the sequence is TGTGCCAGCAGCCTACAGGGGGCAAACACTGAAGCTTTCTTT.